A selection of T cell receptor beta chains follows, all from one sample in a study of T cells after yellow fever vaccination. TCRdb used MiXCR to reprocess the 5' RACE reads, holding one entry per CDR3 protein. The sample holds 200,000 to 300,000 distinct CDR3 sequences, 6% to 7.5% seen once. The specimen comprised CD4+ T cells sorted from PBMCs, sampled 15 days after the yellow fever booster vaccination. These receptor sequences come from a man aged 30-40 years who received the YFV17D yellow fever vaccine. Both conserved end residues are part of each CDR3. The D gene is left open where the match is weak. Clone size is stated in some rows and not others, as once, few, many or a class when expanded.

size | D | length | J | V | CDR3 | DNA
many | - | 14 | TRBJ2-2 | TRBV5-1 | CASSLRGRDGELFF | TGCGCCAGCAGCTTGCGGGGAAGGGACGGGGAGCTGTTTTTT
few | TRBD2 | 16 | TRBJ2-3 | TRBV3-1 | CASSPLGSGRADTQYF | TGTGCCAGCAGCCCTCTAGGTAGCGGGAGGGCAGATACGCAGTATTTT
- | - | 16 | TRBJ1-6 | TRBV7-2 | CASSLGGAGDGSPLHF | TGTGCCAGCAGCTTAGGGGGGGCAGGGGATGGATCACCCCTCCACTTT
many | - | 13 | TRBJ2-1 | TRBV12-5 | CASGWGWGSGQFF | TGTGCTAGTGGTTGGGGGTGGGGGTCCGGGCAGTTCTTC
few | TRBD2 | 18 | TRBJ2-1 | TRBV4-3 | CASSQDRASGRFGNEQFF | TGCGCCAGCAGCCAAGATCGAGCTAGCGGGAGGTTCGGGAATGAGCAGTTCTTC
many | TRBD2 | 15 | TRBJ2-3 | TRBV6-1 | CASTEAGPRADTQYF | TGTGCCAGTACGGAAGCGGGGCCCAGGGCAGATACGCAGTATTTT
- | - | 11 | TRBJ2-5 | TRBV20-1 | CSARSYGTQYF | TGCAGTGCTAGGAGTTATGGGACCCAGTACTTC
few | TRBD1 | 13 | TRBJ2-7 | TRBV20-1 | CSASSGPGGEQYF | TGCAGTGCTAGTTCTGGCCCAGGGGGCGAGCAGTACTTC
few | - | 13 | TRBJ2-5 | TRBV27 | CASSFRNQETQYF | TGTGCCAGCAGTTTTCGAAACCAAGAGACCCAGTACTTC
- | - | 13 | TRBJ1-5 | TRBV6-5 | CASRGGGNQPQHF | TGTGCCAGTAGGGGGGGGGGAAATCAGCCCCAGCATTTT
many | - | 16 | TRBJ2-3 | TRBV28 | CASPPPQGWSTDTQYF | TGTGCCAGTCCTCCCCCACAAGGGTGGAGCACAGATACGCAGTATTTT
few | TRBD2 | 15 | TRBJ2-1 | TRBV5-5 | CASSPLAGGSNEQFF | TGTGCCAGCAGCCCTTTAGCGGGAGGAAGCAATGAGCAGTTCTTC
many | TRBD1 | 15 | TRBJ2-5 | TRBV7-3 | CASSPTGTGGETQYF | TGTGCCAGCAGCCCGACCGGGACAGGGGGGGAGACCCAGTACTTC
- | - | 13 | TRBJ2-7 | TRBV5-5 | CASSLIGVVEQYF | TGTGCCAGCAGCTTGATAGGGGTGGTCGAGCAGTACTTC
- | - | 18 | TRBJ2-3 | TRBV6-5 | CASSYGESVLALRNTQYF | TGTGCCAGCAGTTACGGCGAGTCAGTCCTAGCTTTGAGAAATACGCAGTATTTT
many | - | 16 | TRBJ1-6 | TRBV9 | CASSPHEGSTSSPLHF | TGTGCCAGCAGCCCTCACGAGGGGTCTACGAGTTCACCCCTCCACTTT
few | TRBD1 | 16 | TRBJ2-7 | TRBV12-3/TRBV12-4 | CASSQVPPGQGYEQYF | TGTGCCAGCAGTCAAGTCCCCCCGGGACAGGGTTACGAGCAGTACTTC
few | TRBD1 | 13 | TRBJ1-5 | TRBV7-2 | CASSPRQGQPQHF | TGTGCCAGCAGCCCGCGACAGGGGCAGCCCCAGCATTTT
- | - | 12 | TRBJ2-7 | TRBV3-1 | CASSQSSKEQYF | TGTGCCAGCAGCCAATCCTCTAAAGAGCAGTACTTC
few | TRBD1 | 15 | TRBJ2-7 | TRBV7-2 | CASSPRLDRGYEQYF | TGTGCCAGCAGCCCTAGATTGGACAGGGGCTACGAGCAGTACTTC
- | - | 12 | TRBJ2-1 | TRBV5-6 | CASSSTLGESFF | TGTGCCAGCAGCTCGACACTAGGGGAGTCGTTCTTC
many | - | 11 | TRBJ2-7 | TRBV3-1 | CASSQAYEQYF | TGTGCCAGCAGCCAAGCCTACGAGCAGTACTTC
few | TRBD2 | 14 | TRBJ2-2 | TRBV15 | CATSIKLAVGELFF | TGTGCCACCAGCATTAAACTAGCGGTCGGGGAGCTGTTTTTT
few | - | 15 | TRBJ2-3 | TRBV27 | CASSFLLASTDTQYF | TGTGCCAGCAGTTTTTTACTAGCTTCCACAGATACGCAGTATTTT
- | - | 15 | TRBJ2-2 | TRBV15 | CATSRGGINTGELFF | TGTGCCACCAGCAGAGGAGGGATCAACACCGGGGAGCTGTTTTTT
- | - | 15 | TRBJ1-4 | TRBV5-1 | CASSFAGATNEKLFF | TGCGCCAGCAGCTTCGCAGGGGCAACTAATGAAAAACTGTTTTTT
- | - | 14 | TRBJ2-5 | TRBV6-1 | CASSTSNREETQYF | TGTGCCAGCAGTACCTCTAACAGGGAAGAGACCCAGTACTTC
many | - | 15 | TRBJ2-7 | TRBV18 | CASSPQAGTSYEQYF | TGTGCCAGCTCACCACAAGCAGGAACCTCCTACGAGCAGTACTTC
many | TRBD1 | 19 | TRBJ2-6 | TRBV4-3 | CASSLRTGDFFSGANVLTF | TGCGCCAGCAGCCTAAGGACAGGGGACTTTTTCTCTGGGGCCAACGTCCTGACTTTC